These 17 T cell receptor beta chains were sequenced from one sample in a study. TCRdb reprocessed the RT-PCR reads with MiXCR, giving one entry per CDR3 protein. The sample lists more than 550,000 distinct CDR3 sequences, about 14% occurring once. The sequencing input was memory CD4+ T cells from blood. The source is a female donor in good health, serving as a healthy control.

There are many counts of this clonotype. Here the CDR3 reads CSARGTKYNNSPLHF. In DNA form, the CDR3 reads TGCAGTGCTCGGGGAACAAAGTACAATAATTCACCCCTCCACTTT. The chain recombines TRBV20-1 with TRBJ1-6; unclear D gene. Deletions cut 5 bases from V and 5 bases from J, with 16 bases between. The CDR3 loop spans 15 amino acids. The germline CDR1 and CDR2 sequences are DFQATT and SNEGSKA (reference sequence).

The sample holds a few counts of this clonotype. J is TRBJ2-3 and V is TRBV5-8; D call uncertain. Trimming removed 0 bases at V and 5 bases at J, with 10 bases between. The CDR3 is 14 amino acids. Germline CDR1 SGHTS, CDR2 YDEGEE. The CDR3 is CASSLVVVGDTQYF. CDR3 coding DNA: TGTGCCAGCAGCTTGGTTGTGGTGGGAGATACGCAGTATTTT.

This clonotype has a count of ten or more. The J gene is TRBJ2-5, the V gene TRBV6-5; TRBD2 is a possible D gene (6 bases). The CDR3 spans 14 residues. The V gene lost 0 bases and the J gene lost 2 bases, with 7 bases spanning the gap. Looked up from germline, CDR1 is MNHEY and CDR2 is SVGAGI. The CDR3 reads CASSYSGGQETQYF. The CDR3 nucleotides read TGTGCCAGCAGTTACTCGGGGGGACAAGAGACCCAGTACTTC.

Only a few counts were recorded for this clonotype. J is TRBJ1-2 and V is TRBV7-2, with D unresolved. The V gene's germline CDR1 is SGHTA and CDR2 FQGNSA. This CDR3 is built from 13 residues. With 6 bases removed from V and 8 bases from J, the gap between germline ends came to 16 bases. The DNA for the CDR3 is TGTGCCAGCAGGCCCTCTGATACCTCGGGCTACACCTTC. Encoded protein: CASRPSDTSGYTF.

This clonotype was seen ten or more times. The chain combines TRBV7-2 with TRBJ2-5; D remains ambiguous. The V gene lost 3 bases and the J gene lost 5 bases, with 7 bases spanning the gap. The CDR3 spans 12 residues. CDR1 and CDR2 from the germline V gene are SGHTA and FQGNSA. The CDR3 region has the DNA TGTGCCAGCAGCTTCTACGAGGAGACCCAGTACTTC. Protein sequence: CASSFYEETQYF.

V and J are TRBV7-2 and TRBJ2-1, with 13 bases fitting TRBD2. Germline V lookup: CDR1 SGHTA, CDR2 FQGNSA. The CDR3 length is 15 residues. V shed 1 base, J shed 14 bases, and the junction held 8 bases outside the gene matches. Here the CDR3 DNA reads TGTGCCAGCAGCTTAGGGGGTGGGACTAGCGGGGTGAAGTTCTTC. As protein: CASSLGGGTSGVKFF.

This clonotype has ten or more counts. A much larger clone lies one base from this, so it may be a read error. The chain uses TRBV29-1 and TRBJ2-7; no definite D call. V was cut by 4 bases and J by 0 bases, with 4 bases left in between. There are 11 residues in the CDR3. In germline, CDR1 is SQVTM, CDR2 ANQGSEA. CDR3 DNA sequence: TGCAGCGTTGGGGCCTCCTACGAGCAGTACTTC. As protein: CSVGASYEQYF.

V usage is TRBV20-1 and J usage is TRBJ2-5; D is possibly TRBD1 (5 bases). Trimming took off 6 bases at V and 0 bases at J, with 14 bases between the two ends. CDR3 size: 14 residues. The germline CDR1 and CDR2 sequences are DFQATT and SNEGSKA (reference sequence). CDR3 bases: TGCAGTGCCTTCCTGGGGCAGTACCAAGAGACCCAGTACTTC. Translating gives CSAFLGQYQETQYF.

CDR3 amino acids: CASSYGQGAKTDTQYF. The CDR3, as DNA: TGCGCCAGCAGCTACGGACAGGGGGCGAAAACAGATACGCAGTATTTT. The gene calls are TRBV5-1 and TRBJ2-3, with TRBD1 matching 11 bases. With V trimmed by 3 bases and J by 3 bases, 6 bases remained unmatched. The germline V gene encodes CDR1 SGHRS and CDR2 YFSETQ. This CDR3 contains 16 residues.

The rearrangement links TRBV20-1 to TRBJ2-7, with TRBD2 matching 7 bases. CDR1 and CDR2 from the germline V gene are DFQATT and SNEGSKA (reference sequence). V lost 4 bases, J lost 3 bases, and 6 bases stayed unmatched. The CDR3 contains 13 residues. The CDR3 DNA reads TGCAGTGCTATAAGCGGGATCTACTACGAGCAGTACTTC. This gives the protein CSAISGIYYEQYF.

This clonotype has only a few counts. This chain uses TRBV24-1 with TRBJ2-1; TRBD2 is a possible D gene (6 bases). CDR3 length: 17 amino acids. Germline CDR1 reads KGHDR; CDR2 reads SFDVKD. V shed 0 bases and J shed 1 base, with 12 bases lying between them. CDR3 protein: CATSDLGGEGSYNEQFF. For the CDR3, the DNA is TGTGCCACCAGTGATTTGGGCGGGGAAGGGTCCTACAATGAGCAGTTCTTC.

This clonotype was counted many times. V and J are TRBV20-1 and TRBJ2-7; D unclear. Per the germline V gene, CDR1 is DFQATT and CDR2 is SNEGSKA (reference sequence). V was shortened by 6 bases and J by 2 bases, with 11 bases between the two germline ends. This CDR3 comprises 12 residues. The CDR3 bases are TGCAGTGCCCGACCGGGTACCTACGAGCAGTACTTC. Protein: CSARPGTYEQYF.

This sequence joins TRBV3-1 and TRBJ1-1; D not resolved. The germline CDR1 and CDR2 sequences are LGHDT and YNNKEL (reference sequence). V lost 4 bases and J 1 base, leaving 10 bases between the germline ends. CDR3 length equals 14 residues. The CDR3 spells CASSPTNQNTEAFF. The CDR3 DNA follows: TGTGCCAGCAGCCCCACCAACCAGAACACTGAAGCTTTCTTT.

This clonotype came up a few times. The CDR3 region is CSARLLAGGDRINEQFF. CDR3 sequence (DNA): TGCAGTGCTAGATTACTAGCGGGGGGAGATAGGATAAATGAGCAGTTCTTC. The chain has TRBV20-1 and TRBJ2-1; 12 bases line up with TRBD2. The CDR3 covers 17 residues. Germline loops: CDR1 DFQATT, CDR2 SNEGSKA (reference sequence). Trimming cost V 2 bases and J 7 bases; bases outside gene matches: 12.

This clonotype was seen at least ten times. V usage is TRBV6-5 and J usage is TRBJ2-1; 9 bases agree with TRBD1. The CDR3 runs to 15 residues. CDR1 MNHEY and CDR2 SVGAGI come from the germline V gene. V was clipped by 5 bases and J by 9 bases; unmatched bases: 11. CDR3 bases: TGTGCCAGCAGTCCAACCGGGACAGGGCAGTTTGAGCAGTTCTTC. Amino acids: CASSPTGTGQFEQFF.

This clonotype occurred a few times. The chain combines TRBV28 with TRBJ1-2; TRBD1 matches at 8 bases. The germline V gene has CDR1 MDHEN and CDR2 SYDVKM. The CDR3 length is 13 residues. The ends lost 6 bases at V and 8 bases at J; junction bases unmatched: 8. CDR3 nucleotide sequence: TGTGCCAGCAGCCCGGACAGGGAAAGAGGCTACACCTTC. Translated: CASSPDRERGYTF.

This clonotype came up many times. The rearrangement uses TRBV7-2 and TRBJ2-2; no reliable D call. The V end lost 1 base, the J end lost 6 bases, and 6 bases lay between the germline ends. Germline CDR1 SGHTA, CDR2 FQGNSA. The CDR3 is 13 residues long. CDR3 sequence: CASSLGVAGELFF. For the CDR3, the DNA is TGTGCCAGCAGCTTAGGGGTCGCCGGGGAGCTGTTTTTT. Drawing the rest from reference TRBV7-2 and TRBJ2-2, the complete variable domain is GAGVSQSPSNKVTEKGKDVELRCDPISGHTALYWYRQSLGQGLEFLIYFQGNSAPDKSGLPSDRFSAERTGGSVSTLTIQRTQQEDSAVYLCASSLGVAGELFFGEGSRLTVL.